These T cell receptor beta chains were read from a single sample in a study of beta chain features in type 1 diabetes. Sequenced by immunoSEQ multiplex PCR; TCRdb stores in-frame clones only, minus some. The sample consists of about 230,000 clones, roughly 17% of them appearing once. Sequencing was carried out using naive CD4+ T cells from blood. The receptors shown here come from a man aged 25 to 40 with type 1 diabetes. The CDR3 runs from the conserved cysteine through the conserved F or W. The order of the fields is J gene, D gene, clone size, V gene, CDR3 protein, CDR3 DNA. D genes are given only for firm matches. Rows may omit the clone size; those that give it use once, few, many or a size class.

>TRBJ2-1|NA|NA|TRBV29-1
CSVPPSGRDEQFF
TGCAGCGTCCCCCCCAGCGGACGGGATGAGCAGTTCTTC
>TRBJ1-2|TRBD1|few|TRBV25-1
CASSSQGGIEGYTF
TGTGCCAGCAGTAGCCAAGGGGGCATTGAAGGCTACACCTTC
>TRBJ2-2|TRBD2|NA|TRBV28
CASLLAETGELFF
TGTGCCAGTTTACTAGCGGAGACCGGGGAGCTGTTTTTT
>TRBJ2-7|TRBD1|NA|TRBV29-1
CSVERTGGYEQYF
TGCAGCGTTGAGAGGACAGGGGGCTACGAGCAGTACTTC
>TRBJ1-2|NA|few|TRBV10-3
CAISPEPGDYGYTF
TGTGCCATCAGTCCCGAGCCAGGGGACTATGGCTACACCTTC
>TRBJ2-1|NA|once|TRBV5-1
CASSADFYNEQFF
TGCGCCAGCAGCGCGGACTTCTACAATGAGCAGTTCTTC
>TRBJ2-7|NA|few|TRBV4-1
CASSHGAGSYEQYF
TGCGCCAGCAGCCATGGCGCGGGCTCCTACGAGCAGTACTTC
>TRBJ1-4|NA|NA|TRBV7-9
CASSLRAGNEKLFF
TGTGCCAGCAGCTTACGGGCAGGAAATGAAAAACTGTTTTTT
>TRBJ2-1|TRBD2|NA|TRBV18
CASSPGTSDEQFF
TGTGCCAGCTCACCCGGGACTAGCGATGAGCAGTTCTTC
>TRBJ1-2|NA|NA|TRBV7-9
CASSLAQGPGYTF
TGTGCCAGCAGCTTAGCGCAGGGTCCTGGCTACACCTTC
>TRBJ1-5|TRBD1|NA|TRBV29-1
CSVADRAGNQPQHF
TGCAGCGTTGCTGACAGGGCAGGCAATCAGCCCCAGCATTTT
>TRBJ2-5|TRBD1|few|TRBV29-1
CSVGTGPQETQYF
TGCAGCGTCGGGACAGGACCACAAGAGACCCAGTACTTC
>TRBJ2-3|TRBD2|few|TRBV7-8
CASSLRFSGSDTQYF
TGTGCCAGCAGTCTTCGGTTTAGCGGGAGTGATACGCAGTATTTT
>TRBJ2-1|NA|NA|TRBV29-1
CSGFRPENNEQFF
TGCAGCGGCTTCCGACCAGAAAACAATGAGCAGTTCTTC
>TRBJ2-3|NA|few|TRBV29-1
CSVENWRGFGTDTQYF
TGCAGCGTTGAAAATTGGAGGGGTTTTGGCACAGATACGCAGTATTTT
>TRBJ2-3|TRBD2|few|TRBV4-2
CASSSLSTSGRLSTDTQYF
TGTGCCAGCAGCTCCCTTTCCACTAGCGGGAGACTTTCCACAGATACGCAGTATTTT
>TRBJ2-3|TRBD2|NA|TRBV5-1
CASSLATSGRGDTQYF
TGCGCCAGCAGCTTGGCCACTAGCGGGAGAGGAGATACGCAGTATTTT
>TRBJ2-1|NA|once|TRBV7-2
CASRTAGGAYNEQFF
TGTGCCAGCAGGACGGCTGGCGGGGCTTACAATGAGCAGTTCTTC
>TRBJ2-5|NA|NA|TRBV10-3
CAIMKDSHQETQYF
TGTGCCATCATGAAGGACAGCCACCAAGAGACCCAGTACTTC
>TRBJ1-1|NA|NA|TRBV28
CASSFPQDTEAFF
TGTGCCAGCAGCTTCCCTCAGGACACTGAAGCTTTCTTT
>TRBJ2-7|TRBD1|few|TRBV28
CASIDRVSEQYF
TGTGCCAGCATCGACAGGGTGAGTGAGCAGTACTTC
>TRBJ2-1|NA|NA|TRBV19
CASSMRETYNEQFF
TGTGCCAGTAGTATGAGGGAGACCTACAATGAGCAGTTCTTC
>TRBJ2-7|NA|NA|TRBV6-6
CASSATYEQYF
TGTGCCAGCAGTGCCACCTACGAGCAGTACTTC
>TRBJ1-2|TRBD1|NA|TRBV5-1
CASSLRDSGYTF
TGCGCCAGCAGCTTAAGGGACAGTGGCTACACCTTC
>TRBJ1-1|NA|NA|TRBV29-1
CSVGRGDTEAFF
TGCAGCGTTGGCCGGGGAGACACTGAAGCTTTCTTT
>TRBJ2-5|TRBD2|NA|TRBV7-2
CASSLWPSGSAGETQYF
TGTGCCAGCAGCTTATGGCCTAGCGGGAGTGCGGGGGAGACCCAGTACTTC
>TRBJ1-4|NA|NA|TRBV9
CASSVTGTWEKLFF
TGTGCCAGCAGCGTTACAGGGACTTGGGAAAAACTGTTTTTT
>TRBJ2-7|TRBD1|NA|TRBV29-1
CSVQTGGPYEQYF
TGCAGCGTCCAGACAGGGGGCCCCTACGAGCAGTACTTC
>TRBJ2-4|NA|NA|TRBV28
CASSYRRSDIQYF
TGTGCCAGCAGCTACAGAAGATCAGACATTCAGTACTTC
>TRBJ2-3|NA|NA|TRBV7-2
CASRTSLASDTQYF
TGTGCCAGCCGCACCTCCCTGGCTTCAGATACGCAGTATTTT
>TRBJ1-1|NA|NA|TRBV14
CASSTDRNTEAFF
TGTGCCAGCAGCACGGACAGGAACACTGAAGCTTTCTTT
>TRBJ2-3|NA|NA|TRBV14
CASSRSLGGWYTQYF
TGTGCCAGCAGCCGATCTCTGGGGGGCTGGTATACGCAGTATTTT
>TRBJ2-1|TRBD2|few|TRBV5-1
CASSLDSGNYNEQFF
TGCGCCAGCAGCTTAGATAGCGGGAACTACAATGAGCAGTTCTTC
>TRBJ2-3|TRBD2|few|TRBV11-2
CASSPGLAGPGGTDTQYF
TGTGCCAGCAGCCCAGGACTAGCGGGGCCCGGGGGCACAGATACGCAGTATTTT
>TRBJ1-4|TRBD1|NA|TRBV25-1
CASSASGTGNEKLFF
TGTGCCAGCAGCGCGTCCGGGACAGGGAATGAAAAACTGTTTTTT
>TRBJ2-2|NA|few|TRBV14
CASSQVGRNTGELFF
TGTGCCAGCAGCCAAGTGGGGCGGAACACCGGGGAGCTGTTTTTT
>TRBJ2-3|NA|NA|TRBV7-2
CASSPDFRVGADTQYF
TGTGCCAGCAGCCCCGATTTCCGGGTGGGCGCAGATACGCAGTATTTT
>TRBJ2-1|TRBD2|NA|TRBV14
CASSQLAGGPGLQFF
TGTGCCAGCAGCCAACTAGCGGGAGGCCCCGGGTTGCAGTTCTTC
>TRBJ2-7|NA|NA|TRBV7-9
CASSLGTQVDEQYF
TGTGCCAGCAGCTTAGGTACTCAGGTCGACGAGCAGTACTTC
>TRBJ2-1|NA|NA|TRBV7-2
CASSFSGSSYNEQFF
TGTGCCAGCAGCTTTTCAGGGAGCTCCTACAATGAGCAGTTCTTC
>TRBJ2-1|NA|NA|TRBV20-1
CSAPTSGGKFF
TGCAGTGCACCTACGTCGGGTGGGAAGTTCTTC
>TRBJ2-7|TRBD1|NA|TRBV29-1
CSVSPGQGPYEQYF
TGCAGCGTTTCACCGGGACAGGGGCCCTACGAGCAGTACTTC
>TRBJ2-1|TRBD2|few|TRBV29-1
CSVAKRLAGENEQFF
TGCAGCGTAGCTAAGAGACTAGCGGGAGAGAATGAGCAGTTCTTC
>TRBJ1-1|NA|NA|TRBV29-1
CSVESRWRYGRAFF
TGCAGCGTTGAATCTAGGTGGCGTTATGGGCGAGCTTTCTTT
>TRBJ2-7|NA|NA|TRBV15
CATSRVALYEQYF
TGTGCCACCAGCAGAGTGGCCCTCTACGAGCAGTACTTC
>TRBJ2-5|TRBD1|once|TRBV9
CASSVALGQGQETQYF
TGTGCCAGCAGCGTAGCTCTCGGACAGGGTCAAGAGACCCAGTACTTC
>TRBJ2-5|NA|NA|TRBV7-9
CASSLALWETGETQYF
TGTGCCAGCAGCTTAGCGCTGTGGGAGACCGGGGAGACCCAGTACTTC
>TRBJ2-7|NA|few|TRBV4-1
CASSQGTLAYEQYF
TGCGCCAGCAGCCAAGGAACACTGGCCTACGAGCAGTACTTC
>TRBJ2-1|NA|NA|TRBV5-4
CASSRPSDSYNEQFF
TGTGCCAGCAGCCGGCCGTCGGACTCGTACAATGAGCAGTTCTTC
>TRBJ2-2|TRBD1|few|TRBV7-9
CASSDRDREANTGELFF
TGTGCCAGCAGCGACCGGGACAGGGAAGCGAACACCGGGGAGCTGTTTTTT
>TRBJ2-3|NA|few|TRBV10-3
CAIAGRDTQYF
TGTGCCATCGCAGGGCGAGATACGCAGTATTTT
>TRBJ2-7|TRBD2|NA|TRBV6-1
CASRPLAGDSNEQYF
TGTGCCAGCAGACCCCTAGCGGGAGATTCCAACGAGCAGTACTTC
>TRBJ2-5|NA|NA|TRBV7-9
CASSLDMSETQYF
TGTGCCAGCAGCTTAGATATGTCGGAGACCCAGTACTTC
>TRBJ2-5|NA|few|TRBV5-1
CASSGTPQETQYF
TGCGCCAGCAGCGGTACACCGCAAGAGACCCAGTACTTC
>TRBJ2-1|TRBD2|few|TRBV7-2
CASSLERGSYNEQFF
TGTGCCAGCAGCCTCGAGCGGGGGTCCTACAATGAGCAGTTCTTC